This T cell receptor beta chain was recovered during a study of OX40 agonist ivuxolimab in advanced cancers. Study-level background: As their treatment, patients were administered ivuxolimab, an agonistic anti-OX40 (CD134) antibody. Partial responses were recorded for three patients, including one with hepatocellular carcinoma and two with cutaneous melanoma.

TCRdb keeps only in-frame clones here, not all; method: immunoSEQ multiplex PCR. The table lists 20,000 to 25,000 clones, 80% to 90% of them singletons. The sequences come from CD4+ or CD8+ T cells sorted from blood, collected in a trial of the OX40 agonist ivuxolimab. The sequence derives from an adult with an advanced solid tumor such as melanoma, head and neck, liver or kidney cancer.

Here the CDR3 DNA reads TGTGCCAGCAGCCAAGATCGCGGAGACGTAATAATTTCCTACAATGAGCAGTTCTTC. Its translation is CASSQDRGDVIISYNEQFF. V usage is TRBV4-2 and J usage is TRBJ2-1; no clear D. Trimming took 0 bases from V and 1 from J, leaving 19 bases between them. Germline V gene data show CDR1 as LGHNA and CDR2 as YNFKEQ. This CDR3 spans 19 amino acids.